The T cell receptor beta chain described here comes from a study of T cells in Graves' hyperthyroidism and ophthalmopathy. The CDR3 is 17 amino acids. Germline V CDR1 and CDR2: LNHDA, SQIVND (reference sequence). The ends were cut back, 3 bases at V and 0 bases at J, with 15 bases in the middle. Diagnosis rested on symptoms, serum thyroxine and TRAb, thyroid ultrasound, and orbital computed tomography. This clonotype was seen at least ten times. Its antigen remains unidentified. RNA transcripts served as the template for amplifying TCR beta CDR3 regions. Researchers ran a first-round RT-PCR on the TCR CDR3 using the HTBI primer set. Using its own MiXCR run on the multiplex PCR reads, TCRdb lists one record per CDR3 protein. The sample includes about 520,000 distinct CDR3 sequences, approximately 24% of them seen just once. Whole-study results and caveats: In blood, most of the thyroid clonotypes expanded above 0.001 were also present.

What was sequenced was blood. The V gene is TRBV19, the J gene TRBJ1-5, with a possible D match to TRBD1 (5 bases). The TCR originated in a woman aged 30 to 39 with Graves' ophthalmopathy. CDR3: CASSIKIGQLSNQPQHF. The CDR3, as DNA: TGTGCCAGTAGTATTAAGATCGGACAACTTAGCAATCAGCCCCAGCATTTT.